The text below deals with one T cell receptor beta chain. Antigen specificity is unknown. This record comes from a study of T cells in Graves' hyperthyroidism and ophthalmopathy. The V end was cut by 6 bases, the J end by 0 bases, with 12 bases between. The CDR3 runs 15 residues. From germline, CDR1 is MNHEY and CDR2 SVGEGT. Study-level findings and limits: With a median lead of approximately 6 months before onset, the model predicted ophthalmopathy.

Amplification yielded TCR beta CDR3 regions, with RNA transcripts as the source. TCR CDR3 regions were first amplified by RT-PCR with HTBI primers. In TCRdb, the multiplex PCR reads were re-called with MiXCR into one record per CDR3 protein. Seen here are about 330,000 distinct CDR3 sequences, about an eighth observed once, and the top ten hold about 37%. The chain is built from TRBV6-2 or TRBV6-3 and TRBJ1-5, with D tentatively TRBD1 (5 bases). The clonotype was recovered from a woman between 40 and 50 years old with Graves' ophthalmopathy. Sequencing was done on a sample of blood. This CDR3 reads CASRHTGDSNQPQHF. The CDR3 nucleotides read TGTGCCAGCAGGCACACAGGAGATAGCAATCAGCCCCAGCATTTT.